These 5 T cell receptor beta chains originate from one sample sequenced in a study of response to subunit inactivated influenza vaccine. TCRdb reprocessed the RT-PCR reads via MiXCR and lists one record per CDR3 protein. The sample lists more than 150,000 distinct CDR3 sequences, around a tenth occurring once. The sample was CD8+ T cells sorted from PBMCs, taken around 2 years after vaccination. The receptors here all came from a man aged 50-75 years who received an inactivated influenza vaccine.

This clonotype has only a few counts. The chain combines TRBV4-2 with TRBJ1-6; D is possibly TRBD1 (6 bases). Germline-derived CDR1 and CDR2 are LGHNA and YNFKEQ. V shed 1 base and J shed 11 bases, with 15 bases lying between them. The CDR3 is made up of 15 amino acids. The CDR3 nucleotides are TGTGCCAGCAGCCAAGTCATAGGGGGGCTTGCACCCCTCCACTTT. This translates into CASSQVIGGLAPLHF.

In this sample, this clonotype turned up many times. The rearrangement links TRBV5-6 to TRBJ2-7; the D gene is possibly TRBD1 (6 bases). The V end lost 3 bases, the J end lost 6 bases, and 10 bases lay between the germline ends. This CDR3 contains 12 residues. The germline V gene has CDR1 SGHDT and CDR2 YYEEEE. The CDR3 coding sequence is TGTGCCAGCAGCTGGACACAGGGCGAGCAGTACTTC. Encoded protein: CASSWTQGEQYF.

The chain links TRBV11-1 to TRBJ2-2; the D gene is possibly TRBD2 (5 bases). CDR3 size: 16 residues. Deletions cut 5 bases from V and 0 bases from J, with 13 bases between. The germline V gene encodes CDR1 SGHAT and CDR2 FQDESV (reference sequence). CDR3 loop: CASSHGGAPNTGELFF. The CDR3 DNA reads TGTGCCAGCAGCCACGGAGGAGCGCCGAACACCGGGGAGCTGTTTTTT.

This clonotype showed up just a few times. The chain couples TRBV5-5 to TRBJ2-5, with D perhaps TRBD1 (5 bases). Germline V CDR1 and CDR2: SGHKS, YYEKEE (reference sequence). V lost 2 bases, J lost 2 bases, and 13 bases lay in between. The CDR3 totals 15 residues. The CDR3 bases are TGTGCCAGCAGCTTCTCAGGGAATCCTCAAGAGACCCAGTACTTC. Translated, it gives CASSFSGNPQETQYF.

This chain uses TRBV12-3 or TRBV12-4 with TRBJ2-7, with TRBD2 as a possible D gene (5 bases). The ends were cut back, 5 bases at V and 5 bases at J, with 10 bases in the middle. This CDR3 is 12 amino acids long. Here the CDR3 reads CASSPMGDEQYF. As DNA, the CDR3 is TGTGCCAGCAGTCCTATGGGAGACGAGCAGTACTTC.